The entry below gives a single T cell receptor beta chain sequence along with its context. Its antigen remains unidentified. In TCRdb, the 5' RACE reads were re-called with MiXCR into one record per CDR3 protein. This sample has around 490,000 distinct CDR3 sequences; approximately 20% occur once, and the top ten carry approximately 0.52%. These data come from a study of identical twins. Study results and limitations: Excess twin sharing in beta out-of-frame sequences was weaker.

CDR1 and CDR2 (germline): SGHKS, YYEKEE (reference sequence). This CDR3 is built from 13 residues. The germline V and J ends were trimmed by 0 bases and 6 bases, with 7 bases remaining between them. This sample also appeared in a second study, on yellow fever vaccine responses in identical twins.

The TCR originated in a woman aged 18-29 years in good health. The J gene is TRBJ2-1, the V gene TRBV5-5, with D hard to call. The sample taken for sequencing was CD4+ T cells sorted from blood. The CDR3 DNA sequence: TGTGCCAGCAGCTTGGAAAGGGTCAATGAGCAGTTCTTC. Protein product: CASSLERVNEQFF.